This is a list of T cell receptor beta chains from one sample in a study of blood T cell repertoires in COVID-19. Sequenced by immunoSEQ multiplex PCR; TCRdb stores in-frame clones only, minus some. Here the sample spans 55,000 to 65,000 clones, around 86% being singletons. The sequenced sample was peripheral blood. Receptors were obtained from a woman of 80 years or more with acute or convalescent COVID-19. Each CDR3 is given without its conserved first and last residue. The order of the fields is CDR3 length, V gene, CDR3 protein.

13 | TRBV3-1/TRBV3-2 | ASSPGTSGRYTQY
11 | TRBV7-2 | ASRPTGEVIQY
14 | TRBV13 | ASSQVDPAGTDTQY
12 | TRBV5-1 | ASSLVGQTNTIY
14 | TRBV5-4 | ASSHQTGGGGETQY
10 | TRBV29-1 | SVQGSTYEQY
14 | TRBV5-1 | ASSLAPGLTYNEQF
15 | TRBV7-3 | ASSLDLVGLAGDTQY
12 | TRBV7-9 | ASSLDGGTGELF
11 | TRBV11-1 | ASSSRTAASEF
12 | TRBV6-4 | ASSGEGGNSPLH
12 | TRBV9 | ASKGAFPTGELF
16 | TRBV7-3 | ASSRKPGQGERNYGYT
14 | TRBV28 | ASSLVRAAENYGYT
13 | TRBV9 | ASSGPIEGGSPLH
14 | TRBV11-2 | ASSLGIGGFDQPQH
13 | TRBV5-1 | ASSLVGQGWIGYT
13 | TRBV5-1 | ASSLDAVDKETQY
11 | TRBV3-1/TRBV3-2 | ASSQEQVYGYT
15 | TRBV4-2 | ASSLGTSGTNTGELF
11 | TRBV5-1 | ASSRQGSEKLF
14 | TRBV12-2 | ASRPQGQGSGNTIY
12 | TRBV10-2 | ASRQQGTITEAF
13 | TRBV30 | AFTPGTGVGYEQY
13 | TRBV5-6 | ASSLIGTQGLEQY
11 | TRBV2 | ASRGDRLYEQY
13 | TRBV7-2 | ASSYRGLGGNTIY
13 | TRBV24-1 | ATSDSPAGGETQY
11 | TRBV19 | ASKQYMNTEAF
13 | TRBV9 | ASSVVSGNYNEQF
12 | TRBV6-5 | ASSQRADRETQY
11 | TRBV3-1/TRBV3-2 | ASSQSQQETQY
15 | TRBV7-7 | ASSLEWGTGGNQPQH
11 | TRBV5-1 | ASSLVENNEQF
13 | TRBV15 | ATSRDHIGGAEAF
15 | TRBV7-8 | ASSLRDQGAPNSPLH
13 | TRBV19 | ASSGYGTGAYEQY
15 | TRBV7-9 | ASSRGIGLAATGELF
12 | TRBV4-1 | ASSQVTGEYGYT
12 | TRBV7-2 | ASSLQTGSYEQY
13 | TRBV5-5 | ASSLARGRRETQY
14 | TRBV9 | ASSGQESSYNSPLH
13 | TRBV11-2 | ASSPRQGAPTEAF
13 | TRBV7-3 | ASALTGTTGGEAF
11 | TRBV2 | ASSDGRGTEAF
12 | TRBV7-9 | ASSLRQDSHEQY
17 | TRBV4-3 | ASSQDPGTGGFMNTEAF
12 | TRBV28 | ASSLRAGYYEQY
13 | TRBV18 | ASSPNEEGQETQY
12 | TRBV2 | ASREIGQSYEQY
11 | TRBV6-4 | ASSVYQGSPLH
12 | TRBV18 | ASSPPGLPSKQY
9 | TRBV30 | AWSQRGPQY
13 | TRBV3-1/TRBV3-2 | ASNRRSGGYNEQF
15 | TRBV7-2 | ASSSSSGRGGNNEQF